This T cell receptor beta chain was identified during a study of identical twins. Each CDR3 protein is one row after TCRdb ran MiXCR on the 5' RACE reads. Of 420,000 or so distinct CDR3 sequences listed, roughly 20% are singletons. This clonotype was counted only a few times. The antigen is not known. Per germline, CDR1 LGHNA and CDR2 YSLEER. Trimming cost V 0 bases and J 6 bases, with 28 bases left between them. The CDR3 is made up of 20 amino acids. Study observations and caveats: A lower insertion count was a feature of abundant cord blood beta clonotypes, with no such feature in memory repertoires.

This receptor was taken from a man aged 45-65 years in good health. The V call is TRBV4-3, the J call TRBJ2-3; possible D gene TRBD1, 6 bases. The sequencing sample was made of naive T cells sorted from blood. CDR3 amino acids: CASSQEPAEGRGRVGDTQYF. CDR3 sequence (DNA): TGCGCCAGCAGCCAAGAACCGGCAGAAGGCAGGGGCCGCGTCGGGGATACGCAGTATTTT.